These T cell receptor beta chains were read from a single sample in a study of OX40 agonist ivuxolimab in advanced cancers. Clones were sequenced by immunoSEQ multiplex PCR, and TCRdb holds only the in-frame ones, with some missing. The data contain tens of thousands of clones, about 90% of them seen just once; the ten biggest clones take up approximately 2.9%. Source: CD4+ or CD8+ T cells sorted from blood, taken in a trial of the OX40 agonist ivuxolimab. Every receptor here comes from an adult with an advanced solid tumor such as melanoma, head and neck, liver or kidney cancer. CDR3s include the opening cysteine and the closing phenylalanine or tryptophan. D genes are given only for firm matches. Not all rows give a size; the values are once, few, many and, for expanded clones, a class.

clone_size d_call j_call v_call cdr3_nt cdr3_aa
. TRBD1 TRBJ2-7 TRBV30 TGTGCCTGGAAGGACAGGGGAAATGAGCAGTACTTC CAWKDRGNEQYF
. . TRBJ2-5 TRBV9 TGTGCCAGCAGCCCGGGCGGGGACAGGACCCAGTACTTC CASSPGGDRTQYF
once . TRBJ1-1 TRBV7-9 TGTGCCAGCAGCCACACCGGACGGGTGAACACTGAAGCTTTCTTT CASSHTGRVNTEAFF
. . TRBJ2-3 TRBV10-3 TGTGCCATCAGCCGTTTGGAGCCCGGAGGCACAGATACGCAGTATTTT CAISRLEPGGTDTQYF
. . TRBJ2-7 TRBV27 TGTGCCAGCAGTTTATTATCCAGCTCGGGGAGGGAGCAGTACTTC CASSLLSSSGREQYF
once . TRBJ1-3 TRBV6-6 TGTGCCAGCAGTTACTCGGTAGGAAACACCATATATTTT CASSYSVGNTIYF
. . TRBJ2-1 TRBV19 TGTGCCAGTAGTATAGTCGGAGCTCTCAATGAGCAGTTCTTC CASSIVGALNEQFF
. . TRBJ2-7 TRBV13 TGTGCCAGCAGCTTCCGGGGTCGGAGCTCCTACGAGCAGTACTTC CASSFRGRSSYEQYF
. . TRBJ1-4 TRBV28 TGTGCCAGCAGTTTACGGGATAATGAAAAACTGTTTTTT CASSLRDNEKLFF
. TRBD1 TRBJ2-7 TRBV28 TGTGCCAGCAGTTGGAGAGGGGGCCCCTCCTACGAGCAGTACTTC CASSWRGGPSYEQYF
. TRBD2 TRBJ2-1 TRBV7-9 TGTGCCAGCAGCTGGACCAGAAGCGGGAGCTCCTACAATGAGCAGTTCTTC CASSWTRSGSSYNEQFF
. . TRBJ1-1 TRBV10-2 TGCGCCAGCACAGGACAGATGAACACTGAAGCTTTCTTT CASTGQMNTEAFF
. TRBD1 TRBJ2-7 TRBV10-3 TGTGCCATCATGGAGGGTTCGGCAGGGGGCGCCGAGCAGTACTTC CAIMEGSAGGAEQYF
. TRBD1 TRBJ2-7 TRBV6-5 TGTGCCAGCAGTTCGACAGGGGCGGCGTACGAGCAGTACTTC CASSSTGAAYEQYF
. . TRBJ1-4 TRBV7-9 TGTGCCAGCAGCACCGCACTCCTGGCAACTAATGAAAAACTGTTTTTT CASSTALLATNEKLFF
. TRBD1 TRBJ1-2 TRBV5-5 TGTGCCAGCAGCTTGGCTCTCGGACAGGCTTACGTTTGGAGCTTC CASSLALGQAYVWSF
. . TRBJ1-1 TRBV7-6 TGTGCCAGCAGCTCAGTCCCGAGCACTGAAGCTTTCTTT CASSSVPSTEAFF
. TRBD2 TRBJ2-2 TRBV4-1 TGCGCCAGCAGCCAAGAGTGGCGACTAGCAGGCGGGGAGCTGTTTTTT CASSQEWRLAGGELFF
. . TRBJ2-5 TRBV2 TGTGCCAGCAGTGGTATCAGGTCCGTAGAGACCCAGTACTTC CASSGIRSVETQYF
. . TRBJ1-1 TRBV5-8 TGTGCCAGCAGCTTGACCAGAGTGAACACTGAAGCTTTCTTT CASSLTRVNTEAFF
. . TRBJ1-3 TRBV4-2 TGTGCCAGCAGCCAAGATGGGGGGGGCTCTGGAAACACCATATATTTT CASSQDGGGSGNTIYF
once . TRBJ1-2 TRBV29-1 TGCAGCGTTGTACGGGACGGCCTCAGGGGTGGCTACACCTTC CSVVRDGLRGGYTF
. TRBD2 TRBJ2-3 TRBV7-6 TGTGCCAGCAGCCTCGGGGGGGCCGTAGATACGCAGTATTTT CASSLGGAVDTQYF
. . TRBJ2-1 TRBV14 TGTGCCAGCAGCCAATGGGGCGGCAGCTCCTACAATGAGCAGTTCTTC CASSQWGGSSYNEQFF
. . TRBJ1-1 TRBV6-6 TGTGCCAGCAGTCGAAACCCACAGGGTAACACTGAAGCTTTCTTT CASSRNPQGNTEAFF
. . TRBJ1-3 TRBV6-1 TGTGCCAGCGCCAGGGTGGCCCCCGGAAACACCATATATTTT CASARVAPGNTIYF
. TRBD1 TRBJ1-2 TRBV7-8 TGTGCCAGCAGCTCTGGGACAGCTTCTCATGGCTACACCTTC CASSSGTASHGYTF